This TCR beta chain comes out of a study of cytomegalovirus exposure and HLA in healthy donors (TCRdb year 2017). With respect to the entire study: An earlier analysis of some 600 of the donors reported under 300 Gb of sequence data and 95 million to 130 million unique TCR beta sequences obtained from about 179 million T cells. Roughly 320 gigabases of sequencing data and approximately 91 million unique TCR sequences made up an early release that covered approximately 650 HLA-typed donors. The genetic ancestry cluster associated with self-reported Caucasian donors included about 84% of the approximately 400 genotyped donors. The aim of the study was to test whether cataloging public T cell receptors could identify signatures of past pathogen exposure. Using immunosequencing, the study profiled T cell repertoires from roughly 650 subjects and related those repertoires to cytomegalovirus serostatus. Besides the first cohort of 666 subjects, a separate validation cohort made up of about 120 different subjects was used. To predict cytomegalovirus infection status, the study combined high-throughput TCR immunosequencing, statistical association of individual TCRs with disease status, and machine learning. To study patterns of TCR occurrence, a later analysis re-analyzed previously published TCR beta repertoires from around 660 donors and added high-resolution HLA genotyping. Rather than using new phenotypic data, the later analysis identified candidate immune exposures from TCR beta sequences and from how often those sequences occurred across donors. An earlier analysis of about 600 of the donors used high-throughput TCR beta sequencing to judge whether each TCR beta V gene segment behaved as functional or pseudogenic. Donor age, sex, ethnicity and CMV serostatus were collected together with the repertoire data. A later genetic analysis took genome-wide SNP genotypes for about 55% of the roughly 670 donors and used that subset as a discovery cohort. Every repertoire in the discovery cohort had been generated on one and the same sequencing platform. HLA typing covered class I and class II loci at four-digit resolution. The number of donors typed differed by locus, with roughly 620-640 for A, B, C, DRB1 and DQB1, roughly 520 for DQA1, about 610 for DPA1, and roughly 450 for DPB1. Roughly five DR-DQ haplotypes were handled as single units for association and clustering, since linkage in the cohort was strong. On average, approximately 250,000 unique TCR beta nucleotide sequences were sequenced per donor among a few hundred genotyped donors of the cohort, with about 17% of those sequences being non-productive.

On this clone: There is no known antigen for this receptor. Base-call qualities are not available, and no considerably larger clone is one nucleotide away.

Overall study results and their limits: Because counts were too low, seventeen rarely observed V segments, including chromosome 9 orphons, were excluded from the earlier analysis of several hundred of the donors. This cohort had only TCR beta chains sequenced, and the lack of alpha or paired-chain data limited which features could be detected. Because HLA typing was unavailable for some donors at each locus, only the typed subset was used in association tests. In a later analysis, TCR association rates were found to vary across HLA loci, with the most associated TCRs seen for DRB1 alleles and the fewest for HLA-C alleles. Across donors, most TCR sequences were observed very rarely, whereas some public TCRs were present in many individuals. Roughly uniform sequencing depth across donors was assumed in presence/absence analyses, although this assumption may not hold. The study listed 150 to 200 TCR beta chains as associated with cytomegalovirus. In a later analysis, several top co-occurrence clusters were reported to appear linked to parvovirus B19, influenza, CMV and Epstein-Barr virus. When HLA alleles, especially DR and DQ, strongly co-occurred, TCR associations were difficult to assign to individual alleles. In an earlier analysis of some 550 of the donors, most TCR beta V segments were observed in productive rearrangements about 87% or about 30% of the time, broadly matching IMGT annotations. In a later analysis, HLA-associated TCR beta chains were found to be more clonally expanded and to have lower generation probabilities than equally common non-associated chains. A cluster of highly shared sequence variants was judged likely to be a technical artifact of the sequencing pipeline. An association between a missense DCLRE1C variant and V-gene and J-gene trimming of TCR beta chains was found in a later genetic analysis and replicated in an independent cohort. A later genetic analysis reported fewer N-insertions in productive TCRs among donors in an Asian-associated ancestry cluster than the approximately 670-donor mean. Correlated functional status among segregating V segments might reflect linkage disequilibrium, but an unknown experimental factor could not be ruled out. Specific HLA alleles were associated with around 18,000 TCR beta sequences at a false discovery rate of 0.05 in a later analysis. The authors suggested that the approach could potentially be generalized to other disease states and immunological phenotypes. CMV serostatus was the only immune exposure information available for the cohort. Cytomegalovirus status was reported to be diagnosed by the classifier with high specificity and sensitivity in both the original and validation cohorts. The 87-base-pair reads could not distinguish some IMGT-functional V segments, including TRBV6-2 and TRBV6-3, so those segments were excluded. In vitro tests confirmed that a few of the cytomegalovirus-associated TCR beta chains recognize cytomegalovirus antigens. A further reported finding was that TCR beta sequences accurately predicted the HLA-A and HLA-B alleles for most subjects in the first cohort. A later analysis found that most CMV-associated TCR beta chains appeared HLA-restricted, with HLA associations seemingly driven largely by CMV exposure.

V loses 8 bases, J loses 8 bases, and the germline ends lie 9 bases apart. Reading the germline V gene gives CDR1 ENHRY and CDR2 SYGVKD. The CDR3, from cysteine to phenylalanine, totals 11 residues. This entry keeps only the CDR3 DNA: 33 bases, framed from base 1. Library creation used the immunoSEQ multiplex PCR assay. A mixture of 60 forward primers for TCR Vbeta segments and 13 reverse primers for TCR Jbeta segments was used in the multiplex PCR. Amplification of the CDR3 region of rearranged TCR beta genes was performed with a multiplex PCR assay on genomic DNA. The amplified TCR beta libraries were sequenced on the Illumina HiSeq System as 87-base-pair reads. As for the authors' bioinformatics: A later analysis tallied 70 million to 100 million unique TCR beta chains across the approximately 670 repertoires, and some 10 million of those chains were shared by two or more donors. A nearest-neighbor algorithm error-corrected the raw reads and collapsed the reads into unique sequences, merging closely related sequences to remove PCR and sequencing errors. Alignment of CDR3 sequences to IMGT reference sequences was used to assign V, D and J gene segments. For a sequence to be retained, a match of at least six nucleotides to both a V gene segment and a J gene segment was required. Rearrangements were classified as productive when the CDR3 lacked stop codons and remained in frame with V and J, and all other rearrangements were classified as non-productive. Following IMGT convention, CDR3 was defined as the stretch from the second conserved V-encoded cysteine to the conserved J-encoded phenylalanine. Sequences without an unambiguous match to a single V gene segment were excluded from the earlier analysis of about 630 of the donors. An earlier analysis of almost 600 of the donors classified V segments as functional when productive rearrangements were above 56.7% and as segregating when the standard deviation between donors was above 5%. A statistical classification framework was built to diagnose cytomegalovirus status from the catalog of TCR beta chain sequences. V and J gene assignment, in a later analysis, came from comparing TCR nucleotide sequences with IMGT/GENE-DB human TR gene sequences. In a later analysis, CDR3 sequences and most-parsimonious VDJ recombination scenarios were assigned using the TCRdist pipeline. A later analysis defined each TCR beta chain by its CDR3 amino acid sequence plus V-gene family, and excluded reads lacking a unique V-gene family. As a way to deal with suspected cross-contamination and a sequencing artifact, a later analysis dropped nearly 600 nucleotide sequences that were highly shared and had low generation probability. A later analysis calculated a clonal expansion index for each public chain from normalized within-repertoire ranks of inferred template counts. In a later analysis, generation probabilities were computed using a VDJ recombination model fitted to out-of-frame rearrangements, and the results were checked against IGoR. In a later analysis, TCR-TCR, TCR-HLA and TCR-CMV co-occurrence was scored with hypergeometric tests, and a repertoire-size bias correction was applied to TCR pairs. In a later analysis, false discovery rates were estimated by permuting HLA or CMV assignments 20 times. In a later analysis, co-occurring TCRs were grouped using DBSCAN, and TCRdist sequence similarity was added for clustering within HLA-allele-positive subsets. Repertoires with fewer than 30,000 or more than 120,000 public chains were left out of co-occurrence clustering, as were about 5 repertoires with anomalous nucleotide sharing. The clones in this table, taken by TCRdb from immuneACCESS, are in-frame only. Not every clone is retained; where verified, under half of the shortfall comes from an unresolved V gene, and the cause of the rest is unknown. That table is the source of V, J and clone size, and D and trimming were worked out from the DNA. The sample has 130,000 or so clones on record, 65% to 90% of them singletons. The ten largest account for almost 3% of the sample.

The cohort consisted of more than 650 healthy bone marrow donors. At the time of sampling, all cohort members were nominally healthy, though unrecorded immune exposures were likely present. The donor was CMV seropositive and belonged to the group of 250 to 300 seropositive cohort members. A peripheral blood sample was collected from each donor, and TCR beta sequencing was performed on peripheral blood mononuclear cells. The Qiagen DNeasy Blood Extraction Kit was used to extract genomic DNA from the blood cell samples. The origin of this receptor is a woman aged 18-29 years in good health and CMV-seropositive. The sequenced sample was PBMCs. The rearranged chain carries TRBV10-3 and TRBJ2-2; possibly the D gene is TRBD2, per 6 matching bases. The CDR3 in this case is CAIAGPGELFF. The nucleotide sequence is given as TGTGCCATCGCGGGGCCAGGGGAGCTGTTTTTT.